This entry concerns a single TCR beta chain. Its antigen is as yet unknown. These data are taken from a study of T cell repertoires in cytomegalovirus infection. At the level of the study: Recently described HLA-C-restricted plus well-studied HLA-B-restricted CMV epitopes were used. Carrying CMV and the relevant HLA type showed in public TCR beta signatures. Findings and caveats of the study: Within the response measured ex vivo, HLA-C-restricted CMV-specific TCR beta clonotypes were dominant.

Germline loops: CDR1 SGHTA, CDR2 FQGNSA. This CDR3 region has 15 residues. Trimming took off 4 bases at V and 5 bases at J, with 15 bases between the two ends. In TCRdb, the reads were re-called with MiXCR into one record per CDR3 protein. The table lists 450,000 to 650,000 distinct CDR3 sequences, around two fifths of them singletons, with around 46% in the top ten. The chain uses TRBV7-2 and TRBJ2-1; possibly TRBD2 for D (6 bases). The sequenced sample was cultured PBMCs, obtained from culture after CMV antigen stimulation. The clonotype originates from a human donor in good health (CMV status not recorded). Some clones in this sample may be carry-over from other donors' samples. The CDR3 DNA reads as TGTGCCAGCAGCTACCGGAGGGCCAAACACAATGAGCAGTTCTTC. Its translation is CASSYRRAKHNEQFF.